This note documents a single T cell receptor (beta chain) sequence. The PCR employed 60 Vbeta primers together with 13 Jbeta primers. Data came from immunoSEQ multiplex PCR; TCRdb stores just in-frame clones and leaves some out. The sample holds roughly 110,000 clones, 65% to 85% seen once. The sample originates from a study of cytomegalovirus exposure and HLA in healthy donors. Per germline, CDR1 SGHRS and CDR2 YFSETQ. V dropped 0 bases and J dropped 0 bases, with 18 bases sitting between them. The CDR3 has 18 residues. The V and J genes are TRBV5-1 and TRBJ1-1; no firm D call. The sequence came from a man in his late teens or twenties in good health and CMV-seronegative. Specimen: PBMCs. CDR3 nucleotides: TGCGCCAGCAGCTTGGATTGGTCGTCCTCAAACTTGAACACTGAAGCTTTCTTT. This sequence encodes CASSLDWSSSNLNTEAFF.